Presented here are 32 T cell receptor beta chains from one specimen sequenced in a study of T cells in tuberculosis. Sorting used thawed, overnight-rested PBMC stained with anti-CD3, a viability dye and GMM-loaded CD1B tetramer. C32 glucose monomycolate from Rhodococcus equi was loaded onto the CD1B tetramers. Measured with immunoSEQ multiplex PCR; TCRdb has only the in-frame clones, and not every one. The sample lists more than 70,000 clones; approximately 91% were seen once. The sequenced sample was CD1b-GMM tetramer-negative cells sorted from PBMCs. These receptors all stem from an adult woman with latent tuberculosis.

The chain recombines TRBV5-1 with TRBJ2-2, with D perhaps matching TRBD1 (5 bases). Germline V CDR1 and CDR2: SGHRS, YFSETQ. V was cut by 4 bases and J by 1 base, with 11 bases left in between. The CDR3 spans 15 residues. The CDR3 DNA is TGCGCCAGCAGCCCCCGTCAGGGGAACACCGGGGAGCTGTTTTTT. Encoded protein: CASSPRQGNTGELFF. Variable domain in full (rest from reference TRBV5-1 and TRBJ2-2): KAGVTQTPRYLIKTRGQQVTLSCSPISGHRSVSWYQQTPGQGLQFLFEYFSETQRNKGNFPGRFSGRQFSNSRSEMNVSTLELGDSALYLCASSPRQGNTGELFFGEGSRLTVL.

As concerns this clone: Since the CDR3 does not end with the conserved phenylalanine or tryptophan, this likely comes from a read error. The DNA is omitted, as the CDR3 cannot be located on it reliably, and the CDR3 follows TCRdb's listing. The rearrangement joins TRBV6-5 to TRBJ1-6; the DNA was not compared with TRBD1, the D call given in the table. The CDR3 adds up to 14 amino acids, both ends counted. The V gene's germline CDR1 is MNHEY and CDR2 SVGAGI. CDR3: CASSELLDKGQSTI.

The rearrangement links TRBV5-1 to TRBJ2-5, with 14 bases identical to TRBD2. Per the germline V gene, CDR1 is SGHRS and CDR2 is YFSETQ. The CDR3 extends over 16 amino acids. V lost 4 bases, J lost 1 base, and 3 bases stayed unmatched. The CDR3 loop reads CASSRGLAGVQETQYF. The CDR3 bases are TGCGCCAGCAGCCGGGGACTAGCGGGGGTCCAAGAGACCCAGTACTTC.

The J gene is TRBJ2-1, the V gene TRBV30, with 7 bases fitting TRBD1. Per germline, CDR1 GTSNPN and CDR2 SVGIG (reference sequence). Unmatched junction bases numbered 10, after V lost 6 bases and J lost 8 bases. There are 13 residues in the CDR3. Here the CDR3 DNA reads TGTGCCTGTACGGGACAGTTTTTTCATGAGCAGTTCTTC. Translation gives CACTGQFFHEQFF. The complete variable domain, with remaining parts taken from reference TRBV30 and TRBJ2-1, reads SQTIHQWPATLVQPVGSPLSLECTVEGTSNPNLYWYRQAAGRGLQLLFYSVGIGQISSEVPQNLSASRPQDRQFILSSKKLLLSDSGFYLCACTGQFFHEQFFGPGTRLTVL.

The V and J genes are TRBV19 and TRBJ2-5; D possibly corresponds to TRBD1 (5 bases). V was pared by 3 bases and J by 6 bases, with 11 bases between. The CDR3 sequence is 13 residues long. Germline CDR1 is LNHDA and CDR2 is SQIVND (reference sequence). The CDR3, as DNA: TGTGCCAGTAGTATCGGCAGGGTAAAGACCCAGTACTTC. Its translation: CASSIGRVKTQYF. The complete variable domain, with remaining parts taken from reference TRBV19 and TRBJ2-5, reads DGGITQSPKYLFRKEGQNVTLSCEQNLNHDAMYWYRQDPGQGLRLIYYSQIVNDFQKGDIAEGYSVSREKKESFPLTVTSAQKNPTAFYLCASSIGRVKTQYFGPGTRLLVL.

This clone was found once. The rearrangement links TRBV7-9 to TRBJ1-2, with TRBD1 matching over 9 bases. The CDR3 has 17 residues. CDR1 and CDR2 from the germline V gene are SEHNR and FQNEAQ (reference sequence). With V trimmed by 4 bases and J by 1 base, 10 bases remained unmatched. For the CDR3, the DNA is TGTGCCAGCAGCTCACAACTGGACAGGGGCCATAACTATGGCTACACCTTC. It yields the protein CASSSQLDRGHNYGYTF.

Comments on this clone: The conserved phenylalanine or tryptophan is not found at the CDR3 terminus, so this likely reflects a read error. The chain carries TRBV19 and TRBJ1-2, with D perhaps matching TRBD1 (5 bases). The germline V gene encodes CDR1 LNHDA and CDR2 SQIVND (reference sequence). The CDR3 sequence is 17 residues long. Deletions cut 5 bases from V and 3 bases from J, with 22 bases between. The CDR3 protein is CASSFLNFGASDYGYTL. CDR3 DNA: TGTGCCAGTAGTTTTCTAAATTTCGGGGCCTCGGACTATGGCTACACCCTC.

Here the CDR3 reads CASSFLSGYPDNEQFF. Here the CDR3 DNA reads TGTGCCAGCAGCTTCCTTTCAGGGTATCCGGACAATGAGCAGTTCTTC. The chain uses TRBV7-8 and TRBJ2-1, with D perhaps matching TRBD1 (5 bases). The CDR3 covers 16 residues. Trimming took off 3 bases at V and 5 bases at J, with 17 bases between the two ends. Germline V gene sequence: CDR1 SGHVS, CDR2 FQNEAQ.

The rearrangement uses TRBV7-6 and TRBJ2-5; D might be TRBD1 (5 bases). Germline V gene data show CDR1 as SGHVS and CDR2 as FNYEAQ. The CDR3 contains 18 residues. V was cut by 5 bases and J by 3 bases, with 25 bases left in between. For the CDR3, the DNA is TGTGCCAGCAGCCCTCTTCCCTCAGGGAACCTTCGAAAAGAGACCCAGTACTTC. The encoded protein is CASSPLPSGNLRKETQYF.

The V and J genes are TRBV29-1 and TRBJ2-5, with 9 bases that match TRBD2. Trimming at V came to 6 bases and at J to 8 bases, leaving 13 bases not matched to a gene. Germline CDR1 reads SQVTM; CDR2 reads ANQGSEA. There are 14 residues in the CDR3. This chain's CDR3 is CSVRERGVRETQYF. CDR3 DNA sequence: TGCAGCGTCCGGGAGCGGGGGGTCCGTGAAACCCAGTACTTC.

This chain joins TRBV2 and TRBJ2-5; TRBD1 matches 8 bases. Germline V CDR1 and CDR2: SNHLY, FYNNEI. The V and J ends lost 2 bases and 4 bases, in that order; junction bases with no gene match: 15. The CDR3 is 18 amino acids. Written as DNA, the CDR3 is TGTGCCAGCAGTGAATCCAGGGGGTTGGGACAGGTCCGAGAGACCCAGTACTTC. This translates into CASSESRGLGQVRETQYF.

The CDR3 DNA follows: TGTGCCACCAGCAGAGAGCAGGGCCCCCATCAGCCCCAGCATTTT. This gives the protein CATSREQGPHQPQHF. The chain joins TRBV15 to TRBJ1-5; perhaps TRBD1 as D (5 bases). V was pared by 0 bases and J by 5 bases, with 11 bases between. The CDR3 runs 15 residues. The germline V gene encodes CDR1 LNHNV and CDR2 YYDKDF (reference sequence). Based on the CDR3 plus reference TRBV15 and TRBJ1-5, the full variable domain is DAMVIQNPRYQVTQFGKPVTLSCSQTLNHNVMYWYQQKSSQAPKLLFHYYDKDFNNEADTPDNFQSRRPNTSFCFLDIRSPGLGDTAMYLCATSREQGPHQPQHFGDGTRLSIL.

The chain links TRBV19 to TRBJ2-7; tentative D call: TRBD1 (6 bases). The CDR3 sequence is 15 residues long. Germline V gene sequence: CDR1 LNHDA, CDR2 SQIVND (reference sequence). Trimming shortened V by 1 base and J by 0 bases, and 10 bases separated the two germline ends. The CDR3 DNA sequence: TGTGCCAGTAGTATAGCCAGGGGTAGCTCCTACGAGCAGTACTTC. This translates into CASSIARGSSYEQYF.

The gene calls are TRBV7-9 and TRBJ1-4, with 8 bases aligning to TRBD1. V was clipped by 8 bases and J by 3 bases; unmatched bases: 5. Per the germline V gene, CDR1 is SEHNR and CDR2 is FQNEAQ (reference sequence). CDR3 length: 14 amino acids. Here the CDR3 reads CASQGAGANEKLFF. The CDR3 DNA is TGTGCCAGCCAGGGGGCTGGGGCTAATGAAAAACTGTTTTTT.

CDR3 loop: CASSQTTGWGNEQFF. In DNA form, the CDR3 reads TGCGCCAGCAGCCAAACGACAGGGTGGGGCAATGAGCAGTTCTTC. The V and J genes are TRBV4-3 and TRBJ2-1, with 7 bases fitting TRBD1. The junction had 7 bases not matched to a gene; V was cut back by 2 bases and J by 6 bases. CDR1 LGHNA and CDR2 YSLEER come from the germline V gene. The CDR3 extends over 15 amino acids.

The chain couples TRBV18 to TRBJ1-1; 8 nucleotides agree with TRBD1. The CDR3 is 14 amino acids. Losses at the gene ends were 5 bases for V and 3 bases for J; bases not matched to a gene: 5. Germline-derived CDR1 and CDR2 are KGHSH and LQKENI. DNA of the CDR3: TGTGCCAGCTCAGCGATGACAGGGGACACTGAAGCTTTCTTT. As protein: CASSAMTGDTEAFF.

This sequence joins TRBV5-4 and TRBJ2-3; 8 bases map to TRBD1. The CDR3 totals 15 residues. The junction had 8 bases not matched to a gene; V was cut back by 4 bases and J by 4 bases. The germline V gene has CDR1 SGHNT and CDR2 YYREEE (reference sequence). The CDR3: CASSPMTGAADTQYF. The DNA for the CDR3 is TGTGCCAGCAGCCCAATGACAGGGGCGGCAGATACGCAGTATTTT.

The chain has TRBV5-4 and TRBJ1-1; D ambiguous. Germline CDR1 reads SGHNT; CDR2 reads YYREEE (reference sequence). V dropped 6 bases and J dropped 4 bases, with 16 bases sitting between them. The CDR3 has 14 amino acids. DNA for the CDR3: TGTGCCAGCAACTCGGCAGGCGCGTTCACTGAAGCTTTCTTT. The encoded protein is CASNSAGAFTEAFF.

This chain joins TRBV29-1 and TRBJ2-3; weak D call: TRBD1 (6 bases). With 8 bases removed from V and 2 bases from J, the gap between germline ends came to 14 bases. Germline loops: CDR1 SQVTM, CDR2 ANQGSEA. This CDR3 region has 13 residues. The CDR3 DNA reads as TGCAGCACCCGACAGGCTAACACAGATACGCAGTATTTT. Translated: CSTRQANTDTQYF.

The chain carries TRBV5-4 and TRBJ1-2, with D possibly being TRBD1 (5 bases). The ends were cut back, 4 bases at V and 3 bases at J, with 22 bases in the middle. This CDR3 contains 17 residues. Germline CDR1 is SGHNT and CDR2 is YYREEE (reference sequence). CDR3: CASSPSLQDPTHYGYTF. The CDR3 region has the DNA TGTGCCAGCAGCCCCTCTCTACAGGATCCGACACACTATGGCTACACCTTC.

The CDR3 DNA follows: TGCGCCAGCAGCTTGGAGTTGCAGTACAATGAGCAGTTCTTC. Its protein product is CASSLELQYNEQFF. The rearrangement uses TRBV5-1 and TRBJ2-1; D is unclear. The ends were cut back, 0 bases at V and 4 bases at J, with 8 bases in the middle. Germline V gives CDR1 SGHRS, CDR2 YFSETQ. This CDR3 has 14 amino acids.

This sequence joins TRBV5-4 and TRBJ1-6; D is possibly TRBD1 (6 bases). The CDR3 has 18 residues. Trimming took 0 bases from V and 7 from J, leaving 20 bases between them. Germline CDR1 and CDR2: SGHNT and YYREEE (reference sequence). The CDR3 nucleotides read TGTGCCAGCAGCTTGGGATCCGGGACATTGGAAACAAATTCACCCCTCCACTTT. Translating gives CASSLGSGTLETNSPLHF.

This chain joins TRBV9 and TRBJ1-5; tentative D call: TRBD1 (6 bases). The V and J ends lost 0 bases and 2 bases respectively, with 6 bases between them. Per the germline V gene, CDR1 is SGDLS and CDR2 is YYNGEE. The length of the CDR3 is 14 residues. The CDR3 DNA reads TGTGCCAGCAGCGTAGGGGGGCGCAATCAGCCCCAGCATTTT. It codes for CASSVGGRNQPQHF.

The chain employs TRBV28 and TRBJ2-6; TRBD1 agrees at 8 bases. CDR3 length: 15 amino acids. The trim removed 6 bases at V and 2 bases at J, leaving 3 bases unmatched. CDR1 and CDR2 (germline): MDHEN, SYDVKM. Written as DNA, the CDR3 is TGTGCCAGCAGACTACAGGGGGCTGGGGCCAACGTCCTGACTTTC. The encoded protein is CASRLQGAGANVLTF.

The table lists this clone with a count of one. The CDR3 nucleotides read TGCGCCAGCAGCTTGGAGCCCAATTCACCCCTCCACTTT. It specifies CASSLEPNSPLHF. V is TRBV5-1 and J is TRBJ1-6; D not certain. Trimming removed 0 bases at V and 7 bases at J, with 5 bases between. Germline V gives CDR1 SGHRS, CDR2 YFSETQ. The CDR3 covers 13 residues.

A note on this clone: Other DNA sequences from this sample encode an identical CDR3 as well. The chain combines TRBV14 with TRBJ1-6, with D maybe TRBD1 (5 bases). The V and J ends lost 6 bases and 0 bases respectively, with 21 bases between them. This CDR3 is built from 19 residues. Germline V gene lookup returns CDR1 SGHDN and CDR2 FVKESK. The CDR3 DNA is TGTGCCAGCAGATCCGGGACTCCCGTCGGGAGCTCCTATAATTCACCCCTCCACTTT. It encodes CASRSGTPVGSSYNSPLHF.

The chain has TRBV5-1 and TRBJ2-5; 12 bases are shared with TRBD2. Germline V gene data show CDR1 as SGHRS and CDR2 as YFSETQ. The CDR3 has 15 residues. With V trimmed by 4 bases and J by 2 bases, 3 bases remained unmatched. This chain's CDR3 is CASSLAGGRQETQYF. CDR3 coding DNA: TGCGCCAGCAGCCTAGCGGGGGGGCGTCAAGAGACCCAGTACTTC.

The chain employs TRBV6-1 and TRBJ2-3; 11 bases agree with TRBD2. The germline V gene has CDR1 MNHNS and CDR2 SASEGT. This CDR3 contains 15 residues. J was trimmed by 1 base and V by 6 bases; bases with no gene match: 3. The CDR3 DNA is TGTGCCAGCAGCCTGACTAGCGGGGGCACAGATACGCAGTATTTT. Its translation is CASSLTSGGTDTQYF.

The chain employs TRBV28 and TRBJ1-2; 10 nucleotides align to TRBD1. Germline V CDR1 and CDR2: MDHEN, SYDVKM. Trimming at V came to 2 bases and at J to 7 bases, leaving 7 bases not matched to a gene. CDR3 length: 15 amino acids. For the CDR3, the DNA is TGTGCCAGCAGTTTACTGACAGGGGGCGCAGGTGGCTACACCTTC. Protein: CASSLLTGGAGGYTF.

The V gene is TRBV5-1, the J gene TRBJ1-4, with a tentative D call TRBD1 (6 bases). Germline V CDR1 and CDR2: SGHRS, YFSETQ. Trimming pared 5 bases from V and 5 bases from J, leaving 19 bases between. The CDR3 has 16 amino acids. The CDR3 region has the DNA TGCGCCAGCAGGACCGACAACAGGGTCAGAAATGAAAAACTGTTTTTT. Translated: CASRTDNRVRNEKLFF.

This sequence joins TRBV11-2 and TRBJ2-1, with D tentatively TRBD2 (6 bases). The germline V and J ends were trimmed by 3 bases and 0 bases, with 12 bases remaining between them. CDR3 size: 16 residues. CDR1 and CDR2 from the germline V gene are SGHAT and FQNNGV. The CDR3 is CASSFSAGSSYNEQFF. CDR3 bases: TGTGCCAGCAGCTTTTCTGCGGGGAGCTCCTACAATGAGCAGTTCTTC.

To note about this clone: One junction end disagrees with the germline gene, perhaps due to a read error. J is TRBJ1-4 and V is TRBV4-1, with D possibly being TRBD1 (5 bases). CDR3 length equals 12 residues. The germline V gene encodes CDR1 MGHRA and CDR2 YSYEKL. DNA of the CDR3: TGCGCCAGCAGCCAAGGATTGGGGCAGATTGTTTTT. Protein product: CASSQGLGQIVF.